The 27 T cell receptor beta chains given below trace back to one sample, sequenced in a study of post-analysis software for immune sequencing data. Overall study results and limits: Four to six TRBV segments appeared more often in patients than in controls, and TRBV5-6, TRBV5-1 and TRBV20-1 were among these.

These receptors are not linked to any known antigen. Unique-molecular-identifier-tagged TCR beta cDNA libraries were used. TCRdb re-derived calls from the PCR reads in MiXCR, one entry per CDR3 protein. The sample records some 370,000 distinct CDR3 sequences, about a third being singletons. Input material: blood. The receptors originated from a girl between 5 and 17 years old with multiple sclerosis.

The chain has TRBV12-3 or TRBV12-4 and TRBJ1-6, with a possible D match to TRBD1 (5 bases). V was shortened by 8 bases and J by 10 bases, with 15 bases between the two germline ends. This CDR3 is built from 13 residues. The CDR3: CASSRGIGSPLHF. CDR3 in DNA: TGTGCCAGCTCTAGGGGCATTGGGTCACCCCTCCACTTT.

This clonotype has more than one count but fewer than ten. V and J are TRBV14 and TRBJ2-1; D gene unclear. Trimming removed 0 bases from V and 8 bases from J, with 5 bases in between. Germline values: CDR1 SGHDN, CDR2 FVKESK. CDR3 length: 12 amino acids. The CDR3 protein is CASSQDFYEQFF. The CDR3 DNA reads TGTGCCAGCAGCCAAGACTTCTATGAGCAGTTCTTC. Variable domain in full (rest from reference TRBV14 and TRBJ2-1): EAGVTQFPSHSVIEKGQTVTLRCDPISGHDNLYWYRRVMGKEIKFLLHFVKESKQDESGMPNNRFLAERTGGTYSTLKVQPAELEDSGVYFCASSQDFYEQFFGPGTRLTVL.

This clonotype occurred a few times. The rearrangement links TRBV29-1 to TRBJ2-1; 9 bases match TRBD1. CDR3 length equals 16 residues. The J segment lost 8 bases and the V segment lost 0 bases, leaving 11 bases of the junction unmatched. Per germline, CDR1 SQVTM and CDR2 ANQGSEA. CDR3 residues: CSVEEGGDRVWDEQFF. DNA for the CDR3: TGCAGCGTTGAAGAAGGGGGGGACAGGGTTTGGGATGAGCAGTTCTTC.

The gene calls are TRBV7-2 and TRBJ2-7, with a tentative D call TRBD2 (6 bases). CDR1 is SGHTA and CDR2 is FQGNSA in the germline V gene. Trimming cost V 5 bases and J 1 base, with 12 bases left between them. This CDR3 comprises 14 residues. DNA of the CDR3: TGTGCCAGCAGCCTACTAGGGAGGTCCTACGAGCAGTACTTC. Translation: CASSLLGRSYEQYF.

The chain couples TRBV7-9 to TRBJ2-3, with D uncertain. The CDR3 has 15 residues. CDR1 is SEHNR and CDR2 is FQNEAQ in the germline V gene (reference sequence). V gave up 3 bases and J gave up 2 bases, with 12 bases separating them. CDR3 region: CASSFVGSHTDTQYF. For the CDR3, the DNA is TGTGCCAGCAGCTTCGTCGGGTCCCACACAGATACGCAGTATTTT.

This clonotype was counted between two and nine times. This sequence joins TRBV3-1 and TRBJ1-2; D is uncertain. The germline CDR1 and CDR2 sequences are LGHDT and YNNKEL (reference sequence). This CDR3 spans 14 amino acids. With 2 bases removed from V and 6 bases from J, the gap between germline ends came to 13 bases. The CDR3 is CASSQTWVGDGYTF. The CDR3 nucleotides read TGTGCCAGCAGCCAAACCTGGGTCGGAGATGGCTACACCTTC.

The rearrangement joins TRBV3-1 to TRBJ2-1; TRBD2 matches at 10 bases. Germline V gene lookup returns CDR1 LGHDT and CDR2 YNNKEL (reference sequence). The CDR3 spans 15 residues. V lost 5 bases and J lost 7; bases outside the gene matches: 8. The CDR3 DNA reads TGTGCCAGCAGCTCCGAGCGGGGGGGATGGAATGAGCAGTTCTTC. Amino acids: CASSSERGGWNEQFF.

The V and J genes are TRBV2 and TRBJ2-3; weak D call: TRBD1 (5 bases). Per germline, CDR1 SNHLY and CDR2 FYNNEI. V gave up 6 bases and J gave up 6 bases, with 13 bases separating them. This CDR3 is built from 13 residues. As DNA, the CDR3 is TGTGCCAGCAGAAGCAGGTCAGGGGATACGCAGTATTTT. Protein product: CASRSRSGDTQYF.

This clonotype appeared once. CDR3 sequence: CASSLGFDRNTEAFF. CDR3 coding DNA: TGTGCCAGCAGCTTAGGTTTTGATCGGAACACTGAAGCTTTCTTT. The chain employs TRBV11-3 and TRBJ1-1; D gene unclear. Germline V gene lookup returns CDR1 SGHNT and CDR2 YENEEA. This CDR3 is built from 15 residues. V shed 1 base and J shed 1 base, with 10 bases lying between them.

This sequence joins TRBV19 and TRBJ2-3, with a weak D call TRBD2 (6 bases). The CDR3 consists of 15 residues. CDR1 and CDR2 from the germline V gene are LNHDA and SQIVND (reference sequence). V was pared by 7 bases and J by 5 bases, with 19 bases between. CDR3 residues: CASMSSGQMGDTQYF. CDR3 in DNA: TGTGCCAGTATGTCGAGCGGGCAAATGGGAGATACGCAGTATTTT.

The chain is built from TRBV5-6 and TRBJ2-1, with 10 bases aligning to TRBD1. This CDR3 contains 17 residues. V lost 2 bases and J lost 1; bases outside the gene matches: 6. Germline CDR1 reads SGHDT; CDR2 reads YYEEEE. The CDR3 DNA follows: TGTGCCAGCAGCTTATACGGACAGGGGGGGTCCTACAATGAGCAGTTCTTC. Encoded protein: CASSLYGQGGSYNEQFF. Filled out from reference TRBV5-6 and TRBJ2-1, the complete variable domain reads DAGVTQSPTHLIKTRGQQVTLRCSPKSGHDTVSWYQQALGQGPQFIFQYYEEEERQRGNFPDRFSGHQFPNYSSELNVNALLLGDSALYLCASSLYGQGGSYNEQFFGPGTRLTVL.

This clonotype occurred a few times. V usage is TRBV20-1 and J usage is TRBJ2-5, with 9 bases matching TRBD1. Germline CDR1 is DFQATT and CDR2 is SNEGSKA (reference sequence). The J segment lost 3 bases and the V segment lost 6 bases, leaving 14 bases of the junction unmatched. The CDR3 has 16 residues. CDR3 nucleotides: TGCAGTGCCACTACCAGTCCGGGACAGGGAAAAGAGACCCAGTACTTC. Translation gives CSATTSPGQGKETQYF.

J is TRBJ2-7 and V is TRBV28; 7 nucleotides agree with TRBD1. The CDR3 covers 14 residues. Germline V gene lookup returns CDR1 MDHEN and CDR2 SYDVKM. The J segment lost 1 base and the V segment lost 7 bases, leaving 7 bases of the junction unmatched. The CDR3 DNA reads as TGTGCCAGCAATCCAGGGGGTTTGTCCTACGAGCAGTACTTC. This gives the protein CASNPGGLSYEQYF.

As for this clonotype: Given a much more abundant clone one base away, this may be a read error. This chain uses TRBV11-2 with TRBJ1-1; possible D gene TRBD1, 5 bases. Germline V gene data show CDR1 as SGHAT and CDR2 as FQNNGV. The CDR3 extends over 13 amino acids. CDR3 in DNA: TGTGCCGGCAGCTTGCAGGGCGACACTGAAGCTTTCTTT. Translation gives CAGSLQGDTEAFF.

The genes are TRBV3-1 and TRBJ2-3, with D perhaps TRBD2 (6 bases). The CDR3 length is 17 residues. Trimming took 3 bases from V and 1 from J, leaving 17 bases between them. Germline V gene sequence: CDR1 LGHDT, CDR2 YNNKEL (reference sequence). The CDR3 is CASSHEGGGLRTDTQYF. The CDR3 coding sequence is TGTGCCAGCAGCCACGAAGGTGGGGGACTTCGCACAGATACGCAGTATTTT.

The chain uses TRBV4-2 and TRBJ1-1; a possible D gene is TRBD1 (6 bases). Germline CDR1 reads LGHNA; CDR2 reads YNFKEQ. Trimming removed 0 bases at V and 2 bases at J, with 13 bases between. The CDR3 is 16 residues long. The CDR3 loop reads CASSQDWGGGNTEAFF. CDR3 nucleotides: TGTGCCAGCAGCCAAGATTGGGGGGGCGGAAACACTGAAGCTTTCTTT.

The chain is built from TRBV20-1 and TRBJ2-5; 9 nucleotides match TRBD2. CDR1 is DFQATT, CDR2 SNEGSKA, per germline (reference sequence). V lost 0 bases and J lost 2; bases outside the gene matches: 25. The CDR3 spans 22 residues. Here the CDR3 DNA reads TGCAGTGCTAGAGATTATTCCGTGGGGAGATTTGGGCTAGCGGGGCGACAAGAGACCCAGTACTTC. Protein product: CSARDYSVGRFGLAGRQETQYF.

This chain links TRBV18 with TRBJ2-5; D is possibly TRBD2 (5 bases). The CDR3 is 12 amino acids. The V gene lost 7 bases and the J gene lost 5 bases, with 11 bases spanning the gap. Germline CDR1 is KGHSH and CDR2 is LQKENI. The CDR3 region has the DNA TGTGCCAGCTTGCCACCGGGGGAGACCCAGTACTTC. It is translated as CASLPPGETQYF.

The rearrangement uses TRBV27 and TRBJ2-5, with a possible D match to TRBD1 (6 bases). Per the germline V gene, CDR1 is MNHEY and CDR2 is SMNVEV (reference sequence). Trimming took off 2 bases at V and 0 bases at J, with 10 bases between the two ends. CDR3 size: 15 residues. The CDR3 region has the DNA TGTGCCAGCAGTTTAGGGGGCGGAGACCAAGAGACCCAGTACTTC. Its protein product is CASSLGGGDQETQYF.

This clonotype showed up just once. V and J are TRBV7-4 and TRBJ1-5; no firm D call. Germline V gene data show CDR1 as SGHVT and CDR2 as SQSDAQ. The ends were cut back, 4 bases at V and 1 base at J, with 17 bases in the middle. The length of the CDR3 is 17 residues. CDR3 region: CASSSYLGSLSNQPQHF. CDR3 in DNA: TGTGCCAGCAGCTCGTACTTGGGGTCGTTAAGCAATCAGCCCCAGCATTTT. Full variable domain (rest looked up from reference TRBV7-4 and TRBJ1-5): GAGVSQSPRYKVAKRGRDVALRCDSISGHVTLYWYRQTLGQGSEVLTYSQSDAQRDKSGRPSGRFSAERPERSVSTLKIQRTEQGDSAVYLCASSSYLGSLSNQPQHFGDGTRLSIL.

The CDR3 loop reads CASSLDLSQRYQETQYF. The CDR3, as DNA: TGTGCCAGCAGCTTAGATCTAAGTCAGCGGTACCAAGAGACCCAGTACTTC. The chain combines TRBV7-9 with TRBJ2-5; weak D call: TRBD2 (5 bases). This CDR3 has 17 residues. Germline CDR1 and CDR2: SEHNR and FQNEAQ (reference sequence). Trimming removed 1 base from V and 0 bases from J, with 15 bases in between. The full variable domain, its missing parts supplied by reference TRBV7-9 and TRBJ2-5, is DTGVSQNPRHKITKRGQNVTFRCDPISEHNRLYWYRQTLGQGPEFLTYFQNEAQLEKSRLLSDRFSAERPKGSFSTLEIQRTEQGDSAMYLCASSLDLSQRYQETQYFGPGTRLLVL.

This rearrangement joins TRBV10-3 to TRBJ1-1; D is unclear. Deletions cut 2 bases from V and 3 bases from J, with 13 bases between. Germline V gene lookup returns CDR1 ENHRY and CDR2 SYGVKD. This CDR3 comprises 15 residues. The CDR3: CAISEPTAAYTEAFF. The CDR3 nucleotides are TGTGCCATCAGTGAGCCAACAGCGGCTTACACTGAAGCTTTCTTT.

This clonotype was recorded many times. The chain has TRBV27 and TRBJ2-6, with D maybe TRBD1 (6 bases). The V gene lost 5 bases and the J gene lost 1 base, with 12 bases spanning the gap. Germline V lookup: CDR1 MNHEY, CDR2 SMNVEV (reference sequence). This CDR3 is built from 16 residues. CDR3 loop: CASSPLQGSGANVLTF. The CDR3 region has the DNA TGTGCCAGCAGTCCTCTACAGGGATCTGGGGCCAACGTCCTGACTTTC.

The chain has TRBV5-1 and TRBJ2-1, with TRBD2 matching 10 bases. There are 16 residues in the CDR3. J lost 15 bases, V lost 3 bases, and 18 bases had no gene match. CDR1 and CDR2 from the germline V gene are SGHRS and YFSETQ. Here the CDR3 DNA reads TGCGCCAGCAGCTCCGCGGAACTAGCGGGGACCTCGATTCGGTTCTTC. This sequence encodes CASSSAELAGTSIRFF.

The chain employs TRBV5-1 and TRBJ2-1; 9 nucleotides line up with TRBD2. The CDR3 extends over 15 amino acids. The germline V gene has CDR1 SGHRS and CDR2 YFSETQ. V dropped 4 bases and J dropped 4; count of bases not matched to a gene: 6. The CDR3 is CASSPIAGEYNEQFF. The CDR3 coding sequence is TGCGCCAGCAGCCCGATAGCGGGGGAGTACAATGAGCAGTTCTTC.

This sequence joins TRBV12-3 or TRBV12-4 and TRBJ2-1, with 12 bases aligning to TRBD1. This CDR3 contains 16 residues. Losses at the gene ends were 4 bases for V and 1 base for J; bases not matched to a gene: 2. The CDR3 DNA sequence: TGTGCCAGCAGTTGGGGACAGGGGGCTTCCTACAATGAGCAGTTCTTC. It codes for CASSWGQGASYNEQFF.

The rearrangement joins TRBV5-5 to TRBJ2-3, with no clear D. CDR3 size: 15 residues. V shed 3 bases and J shed 1 base, with 12 bases lying between them. Germline lookup yields CDR1 SGHKS and CDR2 YYEKEE (reference sequence). The CDR3 is CASSSFVTRTDTQYF. In nucleotides, the CDR3 is TGTGCCAGCAGCTCGTTTGTGACACGCACAGATACGCAGTATTTT.